A single sample is the source of the 18 T cell receptor beta chains below, sequenced in a study of response to subunit inactivated influenza vaccine. Via MiXCR, TCRdb re-called the RT-PCR reads, giving one row per CDR3 protein. The data contain about 520,000 distinct CDR3 sequences, around 25% of them singletons. The specimen comprised CD4+ T cells sorted from PBMCs, sampled more than 4 days after vaccination. These receptors were collected from a man aged 45-60 years who received an inactivated influenza vaccine.

The chain carries TRBV9 and TRBJ2-2; D might be TRBD1 (5 bases). This CDR3 has 15 amino acids. The V end lost 1 base, the J end lost 3 bases, and 10 bases lay between the germline ends. Looked up from germline, CDR1 is SGDLS and CDR2 is YYNGEE. The DNA of the CDR3 is TGTGCCAGCAGCGTACGACAGACGGACACCGGGGAGCTGTTTTTT. This gives the protein CASSVRQTDTGELFF.

This rearrangement joins TRBV6-5 to TRBJ2-1, with D perhaps matching TRBD1 (8 bases). V lost 2 bases and J 9 bases, leaving 17 bases between the germline ends. Germline V CDR1 and CDR2: MNHEY, SVGAGI. This CDR3 contains 15 residues. This CDR3 is CASSYERGQVPEQFF. CDR3 sequence (DNA): TGTGCCAGCAGTTACGAGCGGGGACAGGTACCTGAGCAGTTCTTC.

This clonotype was seen repeatedly, ten times or more. The chain is built from TRBV20-1 and TRBJ2-1; D is ambiguous. Germline CDR1 is DFQATT and CDR2 is SNEGSKA (reference sequence). The CDR3 contains 11 residues. Trimming left V 3 bases short and J 6 bases short, with 6 bases between. CDR3 loop: CSASRGNEQFF. DNA for the CDR3: TGCAGTGCTAGCCGAGGCAATGAGCAGTTCTTC.

The chain recombines TRBV7-8 with TRBJ1-2, with D unclear. This CDR3 has 15 residues. V shed 5 bases and J shed 2 bases, with 15 bases lying between them. In germline, CDR1 is SGHVS, CDR2 FQNEAQ. The CDR3 loop reads CASSPPSPRNYGYTF. The DNA for the CDR3 is TGTGCCAGCAGCCCGCCCTCCCCAAGAAACTATGGCTACACCTTC.

This sequence joins TRBV4-2 and TRBJ2-3, with 10 nucleotides matching TRBD2. J gave up 2 bases and V 5 bases, and 7 bases lay outside the gene matches. The CDR3 loop spans 16 amino acids. Germline V lookup: CDR1 LGHNA, CDR2 YNFKEQ. CDR3 residues: CASSSQLAGYTDTQYF. The CDR3 nucleotides are TGTGCCAGCAGCTCCCAACTAGCGGGGTACACAGATACGCAGTATTTT.

This clonotype has a handful of counts. The chain uses TRBV20-1 and TRBJ2-2; perhaps TRBD1 as D (6 bases). There are 15 residues in the CDR3. Germline V gene lookup returns CDR1 DFQATT and CDR2 SNEGSKA (reference sequence). The ends were cut back, 5 bases at V and 0 bases at J, with 13 bases in the middle. DNA for the CDR3: TGCAGTGCTGTAGGGGGTCGCGCGAACACCGGGGAGCTGTTTTTT. This gives the protein CSAVGGRANTGELFF.

V usage is TRBV4-2 and J usage is TRBJ2-5; no reliable D call. The germline V gene has CDR1 LGHNA and CDR2 YNFKEQ. The V end was cut by 0 bases, the J end by 0 bases, with 8 bases between. This CDR3 spans 15 amino acids. As DNA, the CDR3 is TGTGCCAGCAGCCAAGATTTGTCATACCAAGAGACCCAGTACTTC. Translated, it gives CASSQDLSYQETQYF.

This clonotype showed up just a few times. The junction departs from germline at one end; a sequencing error may be responsible. The chain is built from TRBV7-3 and TRBJ2-6; D ambiguous. This CDR3 spans 15 amino acids. Germline V lookup: CDR1 SGHTA, CDR2 FQGTGA. Here the CDR3 DNA reads TGTGCCAGCAGCATAACCTCCAGTGGGGCCAACGTCCTGACTTTC. This gives the protein CASSITSSGANVLTF.

The V gene is TRBV7-2, the J gene TRBJ2-2, with D unresolved. The CDR3 extends over 14 amino acids. The V and J ends lost 0 bases and 6 bases respectively, with 8 bases between them. The germline CDR1 and CDR2 sequences are SGHTA and FQGNSA. This CDR3 is CASSLAFSAGELFF. The CDR3 DNA reads as TGTGCCAGCAGCTTAGCATTTTCGGCCGGGGAGCTGTTTTTT.

The chain has TRBV7-9 and TRBJ1-1, with D perhaps TRBD1 (6 bases). Germline CDR1 and CDR2: SEHNR and FQNEAQ (reference sequence). This CDR3 has 16 residues. V lost 2 bases to trimming and J lost 1 base, with 14 bases between them. CDR3 nucleotides: TGTGCCAGCAGCTTACCCCCCGGGACACAGAACACTGAAGCTTTCTTT. This sequence encodes CASSLPPGTQNTEAFF.

This clonotype came up a few times. The CDR3 sequence: CASSPGQEYGYTF. The CDR3 coding sequence is TGTGCCAGCTCACCCGGGCAGGAATATGGCTACACCTTC. The chain has TRBV18 and TRBJ1-2; D is unresolved. V lost 3 bases to trimming and J lost 5 bases, with 10 bases between them. CDR1 KGHSH and CDR2 LQKENI come from the germline V gene. The CDR3 has 13 amino acids.

This clonotype was counted only a few times. The rearrangement links TRBV10-3 to TRBJ1-1; D gene unclear. The CDR3 loop spans 14 amino acids. The germline V and J ends were trimmed by 3 bases and 1 base, with 9 bases remaining between them. Germline CDR1 ENHRY, CDR2 SYGVKD. The CDR3 DNA follows: TGTGCCATCAGTGACTTGCTGGGGAACACTGAAGCTTTCTTT. It is translated as CAISDLLGNTEAFF.

This clonotype came up a few times. In nucleotides, the CDR3 is TGCGCCAGCAGCCGGCTCGACAATTCACCCCTCCACTTT. It is translated as CASSRLDNSPLHF. The gene calls are TRBV4-3 and TRBJ1-6, with D unclear. Germline V CDR1 and CDR2: LGHNA, YSLEER. The CDR3 spans 13 residues. V dropped 4 bases and J dropped 7 bases, with 8 bases sitting between them.

V and J are TRBV29-1 and TRBJ1-1, with 8 positions matching TRBD1. CDR1 and CDR2 from the germline V gene are SQVTM and ANQGSEA. The CDR3 runs to 13 residues. The trim removed 7 bases at V and 0 bases at J, leaving 4 bases unmatched. This chain's CDR3 is CSARQGLNTEAFF. The DNA for the CDR3 is TGCAGCGCGCGACAGGGGCTGAACACTGAAGCTTTCTTT.

The genes are TRBV29-1 and TRBJ1-3, with a tentative D call TRBD1 (6 bases). The CDR3 spans 15 residues. V was clipped by 5 bases and J by 5 bases, with 19 bases between them. Germline CDR1 reads SQVTM; CDR2 reads ANQGSEA. The CDR3 bases are TGCAGCGTTTCTTTGGGGGCAGGGAACCGAAACACCATATATTTT. Translation gives CSVSLGAGNRNTIYF.

This clonotype has only a few counts. The rearrangement joins TRBV6-2 or TRBV6-3 to TRBJ2-1; D is perhaps TRBD2 (5 bases). The V end lost 5 bases, the J end lost 1 base, and 15 bases lay between the germline ends. CDR1 is MNHEY and CDR2 is SVGEGT in the germline V gene. The CDR3 is made up of 16 amino acids. This CDR3 is CASSPGRADSYNEQFF. CDR3 bases: TGTGCCAGCAGTCCCGGGCGGGCGGATTCCTACAATGAGCAGTTCTTC.

The rearrangement uses TRBV5-1 and TRBJ1-4, with 10 nucleotides matching TRBD1. J lost 8 bases, V lost 5 bases, and 6 bases had no gene match. The CDR3 length is 14 residues. CDR1 is SGHRS and CDR2 is YFSETQ in the germline V gene. Here the CDR3 DNA reads TGCGCCAGCAGGGGGACAGGGGTTAACGAAAAACTGTTTTTT. Amino acids: CASRGTGVNEKLFF.

The rearrangement uses TRBV20-1 and TRBJ1-3; no reliable D call. Germline V lookup: CDR1 DFQATT, CDR2 SNEGSKA (reference sequence). V was shortened by 3 bases and J by 0 bases, with 9 bases between the two germline ends. The CDR3 sequence is 14 residues long. The CDR3 reads CSASPVLSGNTIYF. The CDR3 DNA sequence: TGCAGTGCTAGTCCAGTTCTCTCTGGAAACACCATATATTTT.